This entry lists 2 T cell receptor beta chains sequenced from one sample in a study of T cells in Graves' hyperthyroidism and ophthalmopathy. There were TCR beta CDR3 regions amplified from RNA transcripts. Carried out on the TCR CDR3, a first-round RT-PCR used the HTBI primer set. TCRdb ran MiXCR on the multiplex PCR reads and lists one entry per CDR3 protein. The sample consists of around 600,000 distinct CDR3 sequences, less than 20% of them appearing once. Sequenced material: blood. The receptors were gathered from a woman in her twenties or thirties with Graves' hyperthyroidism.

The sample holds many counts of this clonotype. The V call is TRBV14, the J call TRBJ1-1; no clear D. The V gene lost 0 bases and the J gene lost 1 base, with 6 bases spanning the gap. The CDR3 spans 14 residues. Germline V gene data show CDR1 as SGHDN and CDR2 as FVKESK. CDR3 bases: TGTGCCAGCAGCCAAGACGGGAGGAACACTGAAGCTTTCTTT. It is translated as CASSQDGRNTEAFF.

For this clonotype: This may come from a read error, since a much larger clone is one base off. The CDR3 bases are TGTGCCAGCAGCCAGACCCTAGCGGGGGGCCTCGAGCAGTGCTTC. Encoded protein: CASSQTLAGGLEQCF. The chain has TRBV7-2 and TRBJ2-7, with 11 bases identical to TRBD2. The germline gives CDR1 SGHTA, CDR2 FQGNSA. The CDR3 is made up of 15 amino acids.